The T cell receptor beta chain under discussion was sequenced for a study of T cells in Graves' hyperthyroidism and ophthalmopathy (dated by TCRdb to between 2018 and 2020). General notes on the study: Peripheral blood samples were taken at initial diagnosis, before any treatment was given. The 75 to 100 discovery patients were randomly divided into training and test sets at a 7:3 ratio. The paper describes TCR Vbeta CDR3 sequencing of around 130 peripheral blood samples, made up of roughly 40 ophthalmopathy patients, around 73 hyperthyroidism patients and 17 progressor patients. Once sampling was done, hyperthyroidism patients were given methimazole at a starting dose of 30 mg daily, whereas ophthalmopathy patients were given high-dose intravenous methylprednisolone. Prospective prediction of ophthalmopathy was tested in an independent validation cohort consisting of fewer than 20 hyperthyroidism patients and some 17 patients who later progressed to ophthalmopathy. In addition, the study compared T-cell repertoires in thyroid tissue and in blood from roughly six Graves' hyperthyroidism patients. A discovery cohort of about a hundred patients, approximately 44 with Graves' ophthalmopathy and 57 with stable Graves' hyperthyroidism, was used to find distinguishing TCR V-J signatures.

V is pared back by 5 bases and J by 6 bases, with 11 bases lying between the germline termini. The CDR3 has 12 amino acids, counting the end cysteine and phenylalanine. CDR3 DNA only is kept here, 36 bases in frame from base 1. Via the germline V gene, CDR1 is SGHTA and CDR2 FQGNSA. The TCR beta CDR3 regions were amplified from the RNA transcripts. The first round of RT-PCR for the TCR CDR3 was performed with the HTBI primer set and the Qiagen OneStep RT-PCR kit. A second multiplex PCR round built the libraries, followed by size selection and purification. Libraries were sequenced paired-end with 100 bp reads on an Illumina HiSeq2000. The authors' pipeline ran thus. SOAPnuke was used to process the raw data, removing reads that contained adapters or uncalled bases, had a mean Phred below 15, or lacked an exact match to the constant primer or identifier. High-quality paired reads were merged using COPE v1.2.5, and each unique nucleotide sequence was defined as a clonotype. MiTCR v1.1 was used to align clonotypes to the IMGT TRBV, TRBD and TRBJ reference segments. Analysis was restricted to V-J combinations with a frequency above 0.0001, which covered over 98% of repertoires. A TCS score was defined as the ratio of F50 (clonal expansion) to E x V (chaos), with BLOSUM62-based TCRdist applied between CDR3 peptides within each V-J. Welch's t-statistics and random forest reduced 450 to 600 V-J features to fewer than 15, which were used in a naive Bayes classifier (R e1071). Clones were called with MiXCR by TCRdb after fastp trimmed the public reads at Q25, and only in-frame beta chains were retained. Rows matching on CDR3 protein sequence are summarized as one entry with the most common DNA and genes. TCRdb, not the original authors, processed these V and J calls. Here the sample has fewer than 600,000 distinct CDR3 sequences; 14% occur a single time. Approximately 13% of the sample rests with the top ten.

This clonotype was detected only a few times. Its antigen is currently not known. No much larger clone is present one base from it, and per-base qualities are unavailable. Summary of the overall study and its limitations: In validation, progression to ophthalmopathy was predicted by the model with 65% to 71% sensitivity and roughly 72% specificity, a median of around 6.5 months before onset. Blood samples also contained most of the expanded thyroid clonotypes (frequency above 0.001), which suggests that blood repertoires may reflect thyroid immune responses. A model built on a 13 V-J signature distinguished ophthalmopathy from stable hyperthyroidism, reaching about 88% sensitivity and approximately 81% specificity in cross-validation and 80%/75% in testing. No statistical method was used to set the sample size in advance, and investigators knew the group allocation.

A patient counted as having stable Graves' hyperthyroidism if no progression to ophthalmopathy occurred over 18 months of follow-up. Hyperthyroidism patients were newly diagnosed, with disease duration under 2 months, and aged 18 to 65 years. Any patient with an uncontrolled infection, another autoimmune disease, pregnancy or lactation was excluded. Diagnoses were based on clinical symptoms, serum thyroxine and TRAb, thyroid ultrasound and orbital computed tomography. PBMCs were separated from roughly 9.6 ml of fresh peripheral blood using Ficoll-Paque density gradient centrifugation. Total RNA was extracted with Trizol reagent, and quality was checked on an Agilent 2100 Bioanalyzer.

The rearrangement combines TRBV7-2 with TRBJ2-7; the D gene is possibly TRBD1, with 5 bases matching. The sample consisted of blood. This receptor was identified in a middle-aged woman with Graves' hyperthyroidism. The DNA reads TGTGCCAGCAGCCCTGCAGGGTCCGAGCAGTACTTC. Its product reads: CASSPAGSEQYF. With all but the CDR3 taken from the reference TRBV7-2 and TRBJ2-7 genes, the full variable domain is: GAGVSQSPSNKVTEKGKDVELRCDPISGHTALYWYRQSLGQGLEFLIYFQGNSAPDKSGLPSDRFSAERTGGSVSTLTIQRTQQEDSAVYLCASSPAGSEQYFGPGTRLTVT.